This T cell receptor (beta chain) comes out of a study of T cells in localized non-small cell lung cancer. Study-wide results and limits: Uninvolved adjacent lung, not tumor, had the highest T cell clonality. Out of the top 100 tumor clones, a median about 50 were seen in adjacent lung. Because researchers sequenced only one region of the tumor, heterogeneity is still possible.

TCRdb's table, derived via immunoSEQ multiplex PCR, lists solely in-frame clones and lacks some. The data hold 30,000 to 35,000 clones, with around 90% observed a single time. The germline V gene has CDR1 SNHLY and CDR2 FYNNEI. The CDR3 consists of 15 residues. Deletions cut 6 bases from V and 1 base from J, with 16 bases between. Concerning this clone: Its target is unknown.

Sample: peripheral blood, taken before any cancer treatment. The source of this sequence is an older female donor with stage I lung adenocarcinoma. This sequence joins TRBV2 and TRBJ2-7; unclear D gene. This CDR3 is CASRPKDGRSYEQYF. Written as DNA, the CDR3 is TGTGCCAGCAGGCCGAAGGACGGAAGGTCCTACGAGCAGTACTTC.